These T cell receptor beta chains were read from a single sample in a study of cytomegalovirus exposure and HLA in healthy donors. Sequenced by immunoSEQ multiplex PCR; TCRdb stores in-frame clones only, minus some. The repertoire has 95,000 to 150,000 clones, around 66% of them found once; the top ten carry approximately 8.5%. Sequenced input: PBMCs. Receptors were obtained from a woman aged 40 to 50 in good health and CMV-seropositive. Both conserved end residues are part of each CDR3. Each record gives: CDR3 protein, CDR3 DNA, D gene, J gene, CDR3 length, clone size, V gene. A D gene is named only where the DNA matches it firmly. Not every row has a clone size; where given, it reads once, few, many or a size class.

CDR3 protein: CASSEWGEKNIQYF
CDR3 DNA: TGTGCCAGCAGCGAATGGGGGGAGAAAAACATTCAGTACTTC
D gene: .
J gene: TRBJ2-4
CDR3 length: 14
clone size: .
V gene: TRBV9

CDR3 protein: CASSSSDRGLGEAFF
CDR3 DNA: TGTGCCAGCAGCTCCTCTGACAGGGGGCTGGGAGAAGCTTTCTTT
D gene: TRBD1
J gene: TRBJ1-1
CDR3 length: 15
clone size: .
V gene: TRBV11-2

CDR3 protein: CASSSRHMNTEAFF
CDR3 DNA: TGTGCCAGCAGTTCCCGACACATGAACACTGAAGCTTTCTTT
D gene: .
J gene: TRBJ1-1
CDR3 length: 14
clone size: .
V gene: TRBV6-5

CDR3 protein: CAARQGGGNQPQHF
CDR3 DNA: TGTGCCGCTAGACAGGGTGGCGGCAATCAGCCCCAGCATTTT
D gene: TRBD1
J gene: TRBJ1-5
CDR3 length: 14
clone size: .
V gene: TRBV19

CDR3 protein: CASSYFGQAGELFF
CDR3 DNA: TGTGCCAGCAGTTACTTTGGACAGGCCGGGGAGCTGTTTTTT
D gene: TRBD1
J gene: TRBJ2-2
CDR3 length: 14
clone size: .
V gene: TRBV6-5

CDR3 protein: CSVTEDGETQYF
CDR3 DNA: TGCAGCGTGACAGAGGACGGAGAGACCCAGTACTTC
D gene: .
J gene: TRBJ2-5
CDR3 length: 12
clone size: .
V gene: TRBV29-1

CDR3 protein: CAISDPLDYGYTF
CDR3 DNA: TGTGCCATCAGTGACCCCCTTGACTATGGCTACACCTTC
D gene: .
J gene: TRBJ1-2
CDR3 length: 13
clone size: .
V gene: TRBV10-3

CDR3 protein: CATSSPPGNQPQHF
CDR3 DNA: TGCGCCACCTCCTCCCCGCCAGGGAATCAGCCCCAGCATTTT
D gene: .
J gene: TRBJ1-5
CDR3 length: 14
clone size: few
V gene: TRBV10-2

CDR3 protein: CAWKRLGETQYF
CDR3 DNA: TGTGCCTGGAAGCGTCTGGGAGAGACCCAGTACTTC
D gene: .
J gene: TRBJ2-5
CDR3 length: 12
clone size: .
V gene: TRBV30

CDR3 protein: CASSGGRDEQFF
CDR3 DNA: TGTGCCAGCAGTGGGGGCCGGGATGAGCAGTTCTTC
D gene: .
J gene: TRBJ2-1
CDR3 length: 12
clone size: .
V gene: TRBV28

CDR3 protein: CASSLVPGGADYGYTF
CDR3 DNA: TGCGCCAGCAGCTTGGTGCCAGGGGGCGCAGACTATGGCTACACCTTC
D gene: TRBD1
J gene: TRBJ1-2
CDR3 length: 16
clone size: .
V gene: TRBV5-1

CDR3 protein: CASSTGVYGYTF
CDR3 DNA: TGTGCCAGCAGCACAGGGGTCTATGGCTACACCTTC
D gene: TRBD1
J gene: TRBJ1-2
CDR3 length: 12
clone size: .
V gene: TRBV28

CDR3 protein: CASSPPVDSGNTIYF
CDR3 DNA: TGTGCCAGCAGCCCCCCAGTTGACTCTGGAAACACCATATATTTT
D gene: .
J gene: TRBJ1-3
CDR3 length: 15
clone size: .
V gene: TRBV9

CDR3 protein: CASSQEALESGNEQFF
CDR3 DNA: TGTGCCAGCAGCCAAGAAGCGCTCGAATCGGGGAATGAGCAGTTCTTC
D gene: .
J gene: TRBJ2-1
CDR3 length: 16
clone size: .
V gene: TRBV4-2

CDR3 protein: CAIRDRGQTEAFF
CDR3 DNA: TGTGCCATCAGAGACAGGGGGCAAACTGAAGCTTTCTTT
D gene: TRBD1
J gene: TRBJ1-1
CDR3 length: 13
clone size: .
V gene: TRBV10-3

CDR3 protein: CASSESLAGSDGELFF
CDR3 DNA: TGTGCCAGCAGTGAGTCACTAGCGGGGTCCGACGGGGAGCTGTTTTTT
D gene: TRBD2
J gene: TRBJ2-2
CDR3 length: 16
clone size: .
V gene: TRBV2

CDR3 protein: CASSLNGEVYEQYF
CDR3 DNA: TGCGCCAGCAGCTTGAACGGAGAGGTCTACGAGCAGTACTTC
D gene: .
J gene: TRBJ2-7
CDR3 length: 14
clone size: few
V gene: TRBV5-1

CDR3 protein: CASSLVIPGELFF
CDR3 DNA: TGTGCCAGCAGCTTAGTAATCCCCGGGGAGCTGTTTTTT
D gene: .
J gene: TRBJ2-2
CDR3 length: 13
clone size: .
V gene: TRBV7-8

CDR3 protein: CASSRVDRANGYTF
CDR3 DNA: TGTGCCAGCAGTCGAGTGGACAGGGCCAATGGCTACACCTTC
D gene: TRBD1
J gene: TRBJ1-2
CDR3 length: 14
clone size: .
V gene: TRBV27

CDR3 protein: CASSGRQGDTEAFF
CDR3 DNA: TGTGCCAGCTCAGGTCGACAGGGGGACACTGAAGCTTTCTTT
D gene: TRBD1
J gene: TRBJ1-1
CDR3 length: 14
clone size: few
V gene: TRBV18

CDR3 protein: CAWSLGSGGAGNIQYF
CDR3 DNA: TGTGCCTGGAGCCTCGGTAGCGGGGGGGCGGGGAACATTCAGTACTTC
D gene: TRBD2
J gene: TRBJ2-4
CDR3 length: 16
clone size: few
V gene: TRBV30

CDR3 protein: CASSLQSAPGETQYF
CDR3 DNA: TGCGCCAGCAGCTTACAAAGCGCCCCGGGAGAGACCCAGTACTTC
D gene: .
J gene: TRBJ2-5
CDR3 length: 15
clone size: few
V gene: TRBV5-1

CDR3 protein: CASSLEPGANQPQHF
CDR3 DNA: TGCGCCAGCAGCTTGGAACCTGGGGCGAATCAGCCCCAGCATTTT
D gene: .
J gene: TRBJ1-5
CDR3 length: 15
clone size: .
V gene: TRBV5-1

CDR3 protein: CASSSNNLQGAGWGGYTF
CDR3 DNA: TGTGCCAGCAGTTCGAACAATCTACAGGGAGCCGGGTGGGGTGGCTACACCTTC
D gene: .
J gene: TRBJ1-2
CDR3 length: 18
clone size: .
V gene: TRBV27

CDR3 protein: CASSVDIYGELFF
CDR3 DNA: TGTGCCAGCAGCGTAGATATTTACGGGGAGCTGTTTTTT
D gene: .
J gene: TRBJ2-2
CDR3 length: 13
clone size: .
V gene: TRBV9

CDR3 protein: CASSWSGLSQETQYF
CDR3 DNA: TGTGCCAGCAGTTGGAGCGGCCTTTCCCAAGAGACCCAGTACTTC
D gene: .
J gene: TRBJ2-5
CDR3 length: 15
clone size: .
V gene: TRBV27

CDR3 protein: CASSYKPGLEQYF
CDR3 DNA: TGTGCCAGCAGTTACAAGCCAGGGCTCGAGCAGTACTTC
D gene: .
J gene: TRBJ2-7
CDR3 length: 13
clone size: .
V gene: TRBV6-5

CDR3 protein: CAWSVWDRGYEQYF
CDR3 DNA: TGTGCCTGGAGTGTATGGGACAGGGGCTACGAGCAGTACTTC
D gene: TRBD1
J gene: TRBJ2-7
CDR3 length: 14
clone size: few
V gene: TRBV30

CDR3 protein: CASSLSDRVETQYF
CDR3 DNA: TGTGCCAGCAGTTTGTCGGACAGGGTGGAGACCCAGTACTTC
D gene: TRBD1
J gene: TRBJ2-5
CDR3 length: 14
clone size: few
V gene: TRBV27

CDR3 protein: CASSLSNQPQHF
CDR3 DNA: TGTGCCAGCAGCCTTTCTAATCAGCCCCAGCATTTT
D gene: .
J gene: TRBJ1-5
CDR3 length: 12
clone size: few
V gene: TRBV4-2

CDR3 protein: CASSQGVGQPQHF
CDR3 DNA: TGTGCCAGTAGTCAAGGGGTTGGCCAGCCCCAGCATTTT
D gene: .
J gene: TRBJ1-5
CDR3 length: 13
clone size: .
V gene: TRBV19

CDR3 protein: CAISETDTEAFF
CDR3 DNA: TGTGCCATCAGTGAGACGGACACTGAAGCTTTCTTT
D gene: .
J gene: TRBJ1-1
CDR3 length: 12
clone size: .
V gene: TRBV10-3

CDR3 protein: CAWEPLTGLTEAFF
CDR3 DNA: TGTGCCTGGGAGCCTCTGACAGGGCTCACTGAAGCTTTCTTT
D gene: TRBD1
J gene: TRBJ1-1
CDR3 length: 14
clone size: .
V gene: TRBV30

CDR3 protein: CARGQGGEKLFF
CDR3 DNA: TGTGCCCGGGGACAGGGAGGTGAAAAACTGTTTTTT
D gene: TRBD1
J gene: TRBJ1-4
CDR3 length: 12
clone size: .
V gene: TRBV30

CDR3 protein: CASSLGLAGSLSGELFF
CDR3 DNA: TGTGCCAGCAGCTTAGGACTAGCGGGATCGCTTTCCGGGGAGCTGTTTTTT
D gene: TRBD2
J gene: TRBJ2-2
CDR3 length: 17
clone size: .
V gene: TRBV5-6

CDR3 protein: CASSQGVPEAFF
CDR3 DNA: TGTGCCAGCAGCCAGGGGGTGCCTGAAGCTTTCTTT
D gene: TRBD1
J gene: TRBJ1-1
CDR3 length: 12
clone size: few
V gene: TRBV2

CDR3 protein: CASGDRFSYEQYF
CDR3 DNA: TGTGCTAGTGGGGACAGGTTCTCCTACGAGCAGTACTTC
D gene: TRBD1
J gene: TRBJ2-7
CDR3 length: 13
clone size: .
V gene: TRBV12-5

CDR3 protein: CASSLAPTGGGANEQFF
CDR3 DNA: TGTGCTAGCAGCTTAGCGCCGACGGGGGGAGGGGCAAATGAGCAGTTCTTC
D gene: TRBD2
J gene: TRBJ2-1
CDR3 length: 17
clone size: .
V gene: TRBV7-7

CDR3 protein: CASSPGRGYNQPQHF
CDR3 DNA: TGTGCCAGCAGCCCCGGCAGGGGATACAATCAGCCCCAGCATTTT
D gene: .
J gene: TRBJ1-5
CDR3 length: 15
clone size: few
V gene: TRBV11-2

CDR3 protein: CSVGTGEGQPQHF
CDR3 DNA: TGCAGCGTTGGTACAGGGGAAGGTCAGCCCCAGCATTTT
D gene: TRBD1
J gene: TRBJ1-5
CDR3 length: 13
clone size: .
V gene: TRBV29-1

CDR3 protein: CASSSGGRVNEQYF
CDR3 DNA: TGTGCCAGCAGTTCAGGGGGCAGAGTCAACGAGCAGTACTTC
D gene: TRBD1
J gene: TRBJ2-7
CDR3 length: 14
clone size: .
V gene: TRBV6-6

CDR3 protein: CASSLGQGSQPQHF
CDR3 DNA: TGCGCCAGCAGCTTGGGGCAGGGAAGTCAGCCCCAGCATTTT
D gene: .
J gene: TRBJ1-5
CDR3 length: 14
clone size: .
V gene: TRBV5-1

CDR3 protein: CASSLGGSAYEQYF
CDR3 DNA: TGCGCCAGCAGCTTGGGAGGGAGCGCCTACGAGCAGTACTTC
D gene: .
J gene: TRBJ2-7
CDR3 length: 14
clone size: .
V gene: TRBV5-1

CDR3 protein: CASSLTGTDEQYF
CDR3 DNA: TGTGCCAGCAGCTTAACGGGGACAGACGAGCAGTACTTC
D gene: TRBD1
J gene: TRBJ2-7
CDR3 length: 13
clone size: once
V gene: TRBV7-9

CDR3 protein: CASRRTGAGEKLFF
CDR3 DNA: TGTGCCAGCAGGCGAACAGGGGCGGGTGAAAAACTGTTTTTT
D gene: TRBD1
J gene: TRBJ1-4
CDR3 length: 14
clone size: .
V gene: TRBV6-1

CDR3 protein: CASSPTGADQPQHF
CDR3 DNA: TGCGCCAGCAGCCCGACAGGGGCGGATCAGCCCCAGCATTTT
D gene: TRBD1
J gene: TRBJ1-5
CDR3 length: 14
clone size: .
V gene: TRBV5-1

CDR3 protein: CASSQEANTIYF
CDR3 DNA: TGCGCCAGCAGCCAAGAGGCAAACACCATATATTTT
D gene: .
J gene: TRBJ1-3
CDR3 length: 12
clone size: .
V gene: TRBV4-1

CDR3 protein: CASSFQGWSPLHF
CDR3 DNA: TGTGCCAGCAGTTTCCAGGGGTGGTCACCCCTCCACTTT
D gene: .
J gene: TRBJ1-6
CDR3 length: 13
clone size: .
V gene: TRBV27

CDR3 protein: CASSPLPGTRNSETQYF
CDR3 DNA: TGTGCCAGCTCACCATTGCCCGGGACTAGGAATTCGGAGACCCAGTACTTC
D gene: TRBD2
J gene: TRBJ2-5
CDR3 length: 17
clone size: .
V gene: TRBV18

CDR3 protein: CASSPGGQGNSPLHF
CDR3 DNA: TGTGCCAGCAGCCCAGGGGGACAGGGGAATTCACCCCTCCACTTT
D gene: TRBD1
J gene: TRBJ1-6
CDR3 length: 15
clone size: .
V gene: TRBV14

CDR3 protein: CASSSPGQGGNEKLFF
CDR3 DNA: TGTGCCAGCAGTTCTCCGGGACAAGGGGGAAATGAAAAACTGTTTTTT
D gene: .
J gene: TRBJ1-4
CDR3 length: 16
clone size: .
V gene: TRBV28

CDR3 protein: CASSVTGADTEAFF
CDR3 DNA: TGTGCCAGCAGCGTCACAGGGGCGGACACTGAAGCTTTCTTT
D gene: TRBD1
J gene: TRBJ1-1
CDR3 length: 14
clone size: .
V gene: TRBV7-3

CDR3 protein: CAIPGQGTDTQYF
CDR3 DNA: TGTGCCATCCCGGGACAGGGCACAGATACGCAGTATTTT
D gene: TRBD1
J gene: TRBJ2-3
CDR3 length: 13
clone size: .
V gene: TRBV10-3